This T cell receptor (beta chain) was documented in a study of tumor-infiltrating lymphocytes in primary liver carcinoma. In the study overall: The study obtained roughly 3.5 to 7.13 million productive TCRbeta reads per sample, similar across tissue types.

This clonotype appeared a few times. The target antigen is unknown. A read error is possible here, since a much larger clone lies one base away. The V and J ends lost 4 bases and 9 bases respectively, with 19 bases between them. Germline CDR1 is SQVTM and CDR2 is ANQGSEA. The CDR3 spans 13 residues. Co-extracted RNA and DNA came from 20-30 mg of unsorted bulk tissue. The authors made TCR beta cDNA from 450 to 600 ng total RNA with a constant-region primer. It was through three nested multiplex PCR rounds of slightly modified ARM-PCR that TCR beta libraries arose. The opening two PCR rounds, about 11 cycles each, paired TRBV1-TRBV30 forward primers with a C-beta reverse primer. TCRdb fed the multiplex PCR reads into MiXCR, producing one record per CDR3 protein. The table includes about 120,000 distinct CDR3 sequences, less than 80% detected once. The study, taken as a whole, reports: Blood trailed tumors significantly in top-250-clone fraction (p = 0.039).

The V gene is TRBV29-1, the J gene TRBJ2-7; D may match TRBD1 or TRBD2 (5 bases each). Input material: liver tumor tissue from sampling region 1. Subset noted: tumor region T1, superior pole. The origin of this receptor is a woman aged 55-69 years with primary liver carcinoma and hepatitis B virus infection. This chain's CDR3 is CSVALGLWDGQYF. The DNA for the CDR3 is TGCAGCGTTGCCCTCGGGTTATGGGACGGGCAGTACTTC.